These 15 T cell receptor beta chains share one sample of origin, sequenced in a study of cytomegalovirus exposure and HLA in healthy donors. 60 Vbeta and 13 Jbeta primers were used in PCR. Assay used: immunoSEQ multiplex PCR; TCRdb lists only in-frame clones, some missing. The sample contains over 150,000 clones, roughly 80% of which appear only once. The sample was PBMCs. Receptor source: a man aged 30 to 45 in good health and CMV-seronegative.

The V call is TRBV7-9, the J call TRBJ2-1, with TRBD2 matching over 9 bases. The CDR3 totals 15 residues. CDR1 is SEHNR, CDR2 FQNEAQ, per germline (reference sequence). V trimming: 1 base; J trimming: 5 bases; junction bases outside the gene matches: 3. As DNA, the CDR3 is TGTGCCAGCAGCTTAGTACTAGCGGGCAACAATGAGCAGTTCTTC. The encoded protein is CASSLVLAGNNEQFF.

Remarks on this clone: Other DNA sequences in the sample encode the same CDR3. V is TRBV11-2 and J is TRBJ2-7, with 8 bases matching TRBD1. CDR3 size: 13 residues. Germline loops: CDR1 SGHAT, CDR2 FQNNGV. V lost 3 bases and J lost 6; bases outside the gene matches: 4. CDR3 bases: TGTGCCAGCAGCTTCGGACAGGGAAGCGAGCAGTACTTC. It codes for CASSFGQGSEQYF.

The chain has TRBV29-1 and TRBJ1-3, with D unresolved. The CDR3 sequence is 11 residues long. Germline CDR1 is SQVTM and CDR2 is ANQGSEA. V was pared by 7 bases and J by 7 bases, with 11 bases between. CDR3 residues: CSGTGRNTIYF. The CDR3 DNA reads as TGCAGCGGGACTGGGCGTAACACCATATATTTT.

In this sample, this clone turned up a few times. V and J are TRBV6-5 and TRBJ2-3; 8 bases match TRBD2. Germline V lookup: CDR1 MNHEY, CDR2 SVGAGI. This CDR3 is built from 15 residues. J was trimmed by 1 base and V by 5 bases; bases with no gene match: 5. CDR3 in amino acids: CASSAGGSGTDTQYF. CDR3 sequence (DNA): TGTGCCAGCAGTGCGGGGGGAAGTGGCACAGATACGCAGTATTTT.

In the case of this clone: The same CDR3 also results from other DNA sequences found in this sample. This chain links TRBV5-1 with TRBJ1-1, with 9 bases aligning to TRBD1. The germline V gene has CDR1 SGHRS and CDR2 YFSETQ. V was pared by 4 bases and J by 6 bases, with 10 bases of the junction left unmatched. This CDR3 comprises 15 residues. The CDR3, as DNA: TGCGCCAGCAGCCTAGAACAGGGGGCAGGGGCTGAAGCTTTCTTT. It is translated as CASSLEQGAGAEAFF.

Concerning this clone itself: A junction boundary mismatches the germline segment, possibly from a read error. The rearrangement uses TRBV19 and TRBJ2-7, with 8 bases lining up with TRBD2. This CDR3 has 14 residues. CDR1 LNHDA and CDR2 SQIVND come from the germline V gene (reference sequence). The CDR3 sequence: CASSTGGRSYEQYF. The CDR3 bases are TGTGCCAGCAGTACTGGCGGGAGGTCCTACGAGCAGTACTTC.

This clone was seen a handful of times. V is TRBV29-1 and J is TRBJ2-5, with 8 bases matching TRBD2. V lost 5 bases and J lost 5; bases outside the gene matches: 7. The germline CDR1 and CDR2 sequences are SQVTM and ANQGSEA. The CDR3 is 13 residues long. The CDR3 protein is CSVSLAGHETQYF. Written as DNA, the CDR3 is TGCAGCGTTTCTTTAGCGGGACACGAGACCCAGTACTTC. Variable domain in full (rest from reference TRBV29-1 and TRBJ2-5): SAVISQKPSRDICQRGTSLTIQCQVDSQVTMMFWYRQQPGQSLTLIATANQGSEATYESGFVIDKFPISRPNLTFSTLTVSNMSPEDSSIYLCSVSLAGHETQYFGPGTRLLVL.

V and J are TRBV7-9 and TRBJ2-1, with TRBD2 identical over 15 bases. The germline V gene has CDR1 SEHNR and CDR2 FQNEAQ (reference sequence). V lost 5 bases to trimming and J lost 9 bases; unmatched junction nucleotides: 5. CDR3 size: 15 residues. The CDR3 bases are TGTGCCAGCAGCCAGGGACTAGCGGGAGGTGGTGAGCAGTTCTTC. Amino acid sequence: CASSQGLAGGGEQFF.

The chain employs TRBV9 and TRBJ1-2; 10 bases agree with TRBD1. This CDR3 is built from 14 residues. CDR1 and CDR2 (germline): SGDLS, YYNGEE. Trimming cost V 4 bases and J 4 bases; bases outside gene matches: 4. The CDR3 is CASSRQGAGYGYTF. The DNA for the CDR3 is TGTGCCAGCAGCCGACAGGGGGCCGGCTATGGCTACACCTTC.

Only a few counts were recorded for this clone. The V gene is TRBV27, the J gene TRBJ1-2; 8 bases fit TRBD1. CDR1 and CDR2 (germline): MNHEY, SMNVEV (reference sequence). This CDR3 has 15 residues. V lost 5 bases, J lost 5 bases, and 10 bases stayed unmatched. The CDR3 region has the DNA TGTGCCAGCAGTCCCCGGACAGGGTCGGAGTATGGCTACACCTTC. It codes for CASSPRTGSEYGYTF.

The chain uses TRBV27 and TRBJ1-1; 8 bases are a match to TRBD1. Per the germline V gene, CDR1 is MNHEY and CDR2 is SMNVEV (reference sequence). This CDR3 region has 19 residues. The ends lost 3 bases at V and 4 bases at J; junction bases unmatched: 19. Here the CDR3 DNA reads TGTGCCAGCAGTTTGGTTTGGATGCCCCGACAGGGGAGTATCACTGAAGCTTTCTTT. This translates into CASSLVWMPRQGSITEAFF.

J is TRBJ2-1 and V is TRBV28; the D is unclear. The V end lost 1 base, the J end lost 10 bases, and 5 bases lay between the germline ends. The CDR3 is made up of 11 amino acids. The germline V gene has CDR1 MDHEN and CDR2 SYDVKM. Here the CDR3 reads CASSLSKEQFF. In nucleotides, the CDR3 is TGTGCCAGCAGTTTATCTAAGGAGCAGTTCTTC.

V usage is TRBV28 and J usage is TRBJ2-5; a weak D match, TRBD1 (6 bases). The V end was cut by 5 bases, the J end by 0 bases, with 19 bases between. CDR1 and CDR2 from the germline V gene are MDHEN and SYDVKM. This CDR3 contains 17 residues. Here the CDR3 DNA reads TGTGCCAGCAGTCCGTTAAGACCCGGACAGTACCAAGAGACCCAGTACTTC. It codes for CASSPLRPGQYQETQYF.

CDR3 coding DNA: TGTGCCAGCACCCCAGGACAGAGCTATTTCTATGGCTACACCTTC. Protein sequence: CASTPGQSYFYGYTF. The J gene is TRBJ1-2, the V gene TRBV28; possibly TRBD1 for D (6 bases). Looked up from germline, CDR1 is MDHEN and CDR2 is SYDVKM. V shed 7 bases and J shed 4 bases, with 19 bases lying between them. This CDR3 has 15 residues.

V usage is TRBV7-2 and J usage is TRBJ1-2; no clear D. Per germline, CDR1 SGHTA and CDR2 FQGNSA. Trimming took off 5 bases at V and 4 bases at J, with 11 bases between the two ends. There are 13 residues in the CDR3. CDR3 residues: CASSLPQIYGYTF. CDR3 coding DNA: TGTGCCAGCAGCCTTCCGCAGATCTATGGCTACACCTTC.